A single sample gave rise to the 16 T cell receptor beta chains below, sequenced in a study of T cell clonality in common variable immunodeficiency. Profiling relied on immunoSEQ multiplex PCR, and the TCRdb table lists in-frame clones only, not all of them. Found here are about 39,000 clones, no singletons; the ten largest cover roughly 1.4%. Sequencing was done on a sample of peripheral blood mononuclear cells. These receptors came from a person between 18 and 75 years old in good health.

As concerns this clone: The CDR3 extends 3 residues past the end of the read, so its final part is completed from the germline J gene. The chain uses TRBV6-1 and TRBJ1-2, with TRBD1 matching over 8 bases. The CDR3 totals 14 residues. Germline-derived CDR1 and CDR2 are MNHNS and SASEGT. V gave up 4 bases and J gave up 4 bases; unmatched junction bases: 5. The covered CDR3 bases are TGTGCCAGCAGTGCCGAGGGACAGGTCTATGGC. Translating gives CASSAEGQVYG. Given in full, the CDR3 is CASSAEGQVYGYTF.

At least ten counts were recorded for this clone. This chain's CDR3 is CASSRGLTDTQYF. CDR3 DNA (partial): TGTGCCAGCAGCAGGGGGTTGACAGATACG. The chain links TRBV2 to TRBJ2-3; TRBD1 agrees at 7 bases. The DNA ends 3 residues before the CDR3 does, and the rest of the CDR3 is filled in from the germline J gene. Germline CDR1 is SNHLY and CDR2 is FYNNEI. CDR3 length: 13 amino acids. Germline trimming cut 6 bases from V and 3 bases from J; bases unmatched to any gene: 3.

This clone was seen at least ten times. The read stops 3 residues short of the end of the CDR3; the missing end is completed from the germline J gene. The chain has TRBV5-6 and TRBJ2-5, with no clear D. The V and J ends lost 5 bases and 4 bases respectively, with 15 bases between them. The CDR3 totals 14 residues. Looked up from germline, CDR1 is SGHDT and CDR2 is YYEEEE. CDR3 DNA, as far as it was read: TGTGCCAGCAGGGATTACTACCTACTAGAGACC. Its protein product is CASRDYYLLET. The complete CDR3 protein is CASRDYYLLETQYF.

At least ten counts were recorded for this clone. The read terminates 3 residues before the CDR3 end, so the remaining end is supplied by the germline J gene. The rearrangement links TRBV7-6 to TRBJ2-7, with D maybe TRBD1 (6 bases). The V and J ends lost 1 base and 0 bases respectively, with 10 bases between them. Germline V gives CDR1 SGHVS, CDR2 FNYEAQ. This CDR3 is built from 15 residues. The CDR3 is CASSLEQGSSYEQYF. The CDR3 DNA, read in part, is TGTGCCAGCAGCTTAGAACAGGGTAGCTCCTACGAG.

This clone came up many times. The CDR3 is cut off 3 residues early in the read; its end comes from the germline J gene. The sample has other DNA sequences that encode this CDR3 too. The chain carries TRBV7-2 and TRBJ1-5; a possible D gene is TRBD1 (5 bases). V gave up 2 bases and J gave up 2 bases, with 10 bases separating them. Germline CDR1 SGHTA, CDR2 FQGNSA. This CDR3 spans 15 amino acids. CDR3 amino acids: CASSLRQGGNQPQHF. The sequenced part of the CDR3 DNA is TGTGCCAGCAGCTTAAGGCAGGGAGGCAATCAGCCC.

Many counts were recorded for this clone. From the germline J gene comes the end of the CDR3, since the read stops 3 residues before it. V usage is TRBV19 and J usage is TRBJ2-2; 8 bases agree with TRBD1. After removal of 1 base from V and 2 bases from J, the junction contained 6 bases not matched to a gene. Germline V gives CDR1 LNHDA, CDR2 SQIVND (reference sequence). This CDR3 has 17 amino acids. This CDR3 is CASSIAGTGVNTGELFF. The CDR3 bases that were read are TGTGCCAGTAGTATAGCCGGGACAGGAGTTAACACCGGGGAG.

In this sample, this clone turned up many times. The read falls 3 residues short of the CDR3 end, and the missing part is taken from the germline J gene. This chain joins TRBV20-1 and TRBJ1-5, with D perhaps TRBD1 (5 bases). V was cut by 5 bases and J by 0 bases, with 11 bases left in between. Germline CDR1 is DFQATT and CDR2 is SNEGSKA (reference sequence). CDR3 length equals 14 residues. The CDR3 DNA, read in part, is TGCAGTGCTCTCCCAGGGTATAGCAATCAGCCC. Its protein product is CSALPGYSNQP. The whole CDR3 protein reads CSALPGYSNQPQHF.

In its sample, this clone was seen many times. The missing CDR3 end, 3 residues past where the read stops, is filled in from the germline J gene. The genes are TRBV28 and TRBJ2-4, with D maybe TRBD2 (5 bases). The CDR3 loop spans 13 amino acids. Trimming cost V 8 bases and J 9 bases, with 17 bases left between them. Germline-derived CDR1 and CDR2 are MDHEN and SYDVKM. The CDR3 sequence is CASCEVARTIQYF. CDR3 DNA, as far as it was read: TGTGCCAGCTGCGAGGTAGCGAGAACCATT.

This clone was detected many times. The sequenced fragment ends 3 residues before the CDR3 boundary, so the rest is inferred from the germline J gene. The chain has TRBV2 and TRBJ2-7, with D hard to call. The V gene lost 6 bases and the J gene lost 5 bases, with 11 bases spanning the gap. The CDR3 extends over 12 amino acids. Germline lookup yields CDR1 SNHLY and CDR2 FYNNEI. The part of the CDR3 DNA that was read is TGTGCCAGCAGGTATAATCGGGACGAG. Translation: CASRYNRDE. The CDR3 in full is CASRYNRDEQYF.

The table lists this clone with many counts. The read comes to an end 3 residues before the CDR3 does, leaving the germline J gene to fill in the end. This sequence joins TRBV5-1 and TRBJ2-3, with 9 bases aligning to TRBD2. The trim removed 3 bases at V and 2 bases at J, leaving 7 bases unmatched. The CDR3 sequence is 16 residues long. Per the germline V gene, CDR1 is SGHRS and CDR2 is YFSETQ. The DNA read from the CDR3 is TGCGCCAGCAGCTCTAGACTAGCGGACGTCACAGATACG. It codes for CASSSRLADVTDT. The entire CDR3 is CASSSRLADVTDTQYF.

This clone was counted many times. The read ends 3 residues early relative to the CDR3; the germline J gene fills the gap. The chain uses TRBV20-1 and TRBJ1-2; tentatively, D is TRBD1 (6 bases). CDR3 length: 13 amino acids. Germline V CDR1 and CDR2: DFQATT, SNEGSKA (reference sequence). Partial CDR3 DNA: TGCAGTGCTAGCCCGAAGGGGGGGGACGGC. The encoded protein is CSASPKGGDG. The entire CDR3 reads CSASPKGGDGYTF.

This clone was found many times. The read ends 3 residues before the CDR3 terminus; that terminus is restored from the germline J gene. J is TRBJ1-2 and V is TRBV7-8, with D possibly being TRBD1 (6 bases). The germline gives CDR1 SGHVS, CDR2 FQNEAQ. The CDR3 is made up of 14 amino acids. The V and J ends lost 5 bases and 5 bases respectively, with 15 bases between them. The covered CDR3 bases are TGTGCCAGCAGCCTACAGGGCCTCGAGTATGGC. As protein: CASSLQGLEYG. The CDR3 as a whole reads CASSLQGLEYGYTF.

This clone was recorded at least ten times. The read ends 3 residues before the CDR3 terminus; that terminus is restored from the germline J gene. V and J are TRBV6-4 and TRBJ2-2; TRBD2 matches at 7 bases. Germline CDR1 MRHNA, CDR2 SNTAGT. The CDR3 is 16 residues long. With V trimmed by 6 bases and J by 4 bases, 11 bases remained unmatched. Partial CDR3 DNA: TGTGCCAGCAGCCCCGCTGGCGGGAGTGGCACCGGGGAG. It specifies CASSPAGGSGTGE. The whole CDR3 region reads CASSPAGGSGTGELFF.

On this clone: The observed sequence ends 3 residues before the CDR3 terminus, with the missing tail filled in from the germline J gene. The chain uses TRBV2 and TRBJ1-1; no clear D gene. Per the germline V gene, CDR1 is SNHLY and CDR2 is FYNNEI. There are 12 residues in the CDR3. Trimming cost V 7 bases and J 3 bases, with 9 bases left between them. CDR3 DNA (partial): TGTGCCAGCAATCCCATGTACACTGAA. This encodes CASNPMYTE. The entire CDR3 is CASNPMYTEAFF.

Many counts were recorded for this clone. The read terminates 3 residues ahead of where the CDR3 ends, so the germline J gene completes it. This chain connects TRBV30 to TRBJ2-7; D unclear. The ends were cut back, 6 bases at V and 2 bases at J, with 17 bases in the middle. Germline V gene sequence: CDR1 GTSNPN, CDR2 SVGIG (reference sequence). The CDR3 is 14 residues long. CDR3 amino acids: CACLLAGPPYEQYF. The CDR3 bases that were read are TGTGCCTGTTTGTTGGCAGGTCCCCCCTACGAG.

At least ten counts were recorded for this clone. The missing CDR3 end, 3 residues past where the read stops, is filled in from the germline J gene. The chain uses TRBV6-2 or TRBV6-3 and TRBJ2-1; possibly TRBD2 for D (6 bases). V shed 6 bases and J shed 7 bases, with 19 bases lying between them. From germline, CDR1 is MNHEY and CDR2 SVGEGT. The CDR3 is 15 residues long. Partial CDR3 DNA: TGTGCCAGCAGCCCGGGACTGGCTTTCGGGAATGAG. Translating it yields CASSPGLAFGNE. The full CDR3 protein is CASSPGLAFGNEQFF.